The present T cell receptor (beta chain) was sequenced within a study of blood T cell repertoires in COVID-19. With respect to this clone: The identical CDR3 is also encoded by other nucleotide sequences in the sample.

The V gene's germline CDR1 is MNHEY and CDR2 SMNVEV (reference sequence). CDR3 length equals 15 residues. The trim removed 6 bases at V and 0 bases at J, leaving 3 bases unmatched. TCRdb's table, derived via immunoSEQ multiplex PCR, lists solely in-frame clones and lacks some. The table lists approximately 170,000 clones, approximately 84% of them singletons, with approximately 11% in the top ten. The sequenced sample consisted of peripheral blood. The TCR comes from a man between 65 and 80 years old with active or convalescent COVID-19. V and J are TRBV27 and TRBJ1-5; 9 nucleotides align to TRBD1. The CDR3 sequence: CASRPGQGSNQPQHF. The CDR3 DNA follows: TGTGCCAGCAGACCGGGACAGGGTAGCAATCAGCCCCAGCATTTT.